Each of the 32 T cell receptor beta chains below was sequenced from the same sample in a study of cytomegalovirus exposure and HLA in healthy donors. Amplification used 60 Vbeta primers and 13 Jbeta primers. Sequencing was performed with immunoSEQ multiplex PCR; in TCRdb, only in-frame clones are kept and a portion is missing. The data hold about 120,000 clones, with more than 9% observed a single time. Sequencing was carried out using PBMCs. The receptors were gathered from a woman under 30 in good health and CMV-seropositive.

This rearrangement joins TRBV18 to TRBJ1-1; D uncertain. The CDR3 runs 13 residues. CDR1 is KGHSH, CDR2 LQKENI, per germline. V shed 8 bases and J shed 6 bases, with 16 bases lying between them. The DNA for the CDR3 is TGTGCCAGCGCAGCAGGTGTTTCGGCTGAAGCTTTCTTT. It encodes CASAAGVSAEAFF.

This clone has a handful of counts. The chain recombines TRBV28 with TRBJ1-2, with TRBD1 identical over 8 bases. Germline trimming cut 4 bases from V and 3 bases from J; bases unmatched to any gene: 10. The CDR3 is made up of 16 amino acids. The germline V gene encodes CDR1 MDHEN and CDR2 SYDVKM. As DNA, the CDR3 is TGTGCCAGCAGTTCGGGACAGGAGGGGGTCTACTATGGCTACACCTTC. Translating it yields CASSSGQEGVYYGYTF.

CDR3 region: CASSLPSAITDTQYF. DNA of the CDR3: TGTGCCAGCAGTTTACCTAGCGCTATCACAGATACGCAGTATTTT. V and J are TRBV28 and TRBJ2-3, with TRBD2 as a possible D gene (6 bases). V was shortened by 2 bases and J by 2 bases, with 11 bases between the two germline ends. This CDR3 region has 15 residues. Germline CDR1 and CDR2: MDHEN and SYDVKM.

The chain links TRBV30 to TRBJ2-1, with TRBD2 matching 12 bases. The CDR3 totals 14 residues. CDR1 is GTSNPN and CDR2 is SVGIG in the germline V gene (reference sequence). V lost 5 bases and J lost 6; bases outside the gene matches: 5. The CDR3: CAWLLAGGINEQFF. The CDR3 coding sequence is TGTGCCTGGCTACTAGCGGGAGGCATCAATGAGCAGTTCTTC.

The J gene is TRBJ2-5, the V gene TRBV10-2, with D unresolved. Trimming took off 2 bases at V and 11 bases at J, with 9 bases between the two ends. Germline V gene sequence: CDR1 WSHSY, CDR2 SAAADI. The length of the CDR3 is 11 residues. This chain's CDR3 is CASSEPSSQYF. Here the CDR3 DNA reads TGCGCCAGCAGTGAGCCGAGTTCGCAGTACTTC.

This clone has just a few counts. The chain combines TRBV7-9 with TRBJ2-3; the D is unclear. Trimming pared 5 bases from V and 1 base from J, leaving 10 bases between. CDR3 length: 14 residues. Germline V gene lookup returns CDR1 SEHNR and CDR2 FQNEAQ (reference sequence). In DNA, the CDR3 is TGTGCCAGCAGCCGCGTCCCCCGCACAGATACGCAGTATTTT. Its translation: CASSRVPRTDTQYF.

This clone was seen a few times. The V gene is TRBV15, the J gene TRBJ2-7; weak D call: TRBD1 (5 bases). CDR3 length: 14 residues. The V and J ends lost 0 bases and 5 bases respectively, with 11 bases between them. The germline gives CDR1 LNHNV, CDR2 YYDKDF (reference sequence). Here the CDR3 reads CATSREWAGNEQYF. CDR3 coding DNA: TGTGCCACCAGCAGAGAATGGGCAGGGAACGAGCAGTACTTC.

This chain links TRBV5-1 with TRBJ1-1; D may be TRBD1 (6 bases). CDR3 length: 18 residues. Germline loops: CDR1 SGHRS, CDR2 YFSETQ. Deletions cut 3 bases from V and 5 bases from J, with 26 bases between. The CDR3 region is CASSSRLLLQGGNTEAFF. In DNA, the CDR3 is TGCGCCAGCAGCTCCCGACTTCTTTTACAGGGTGGGAATACTGAAGCTTTCTTT.

This clone appeared a few times. V and J are TRBV27 and TRBJ1-1; D remains ambiguous. Trimming removed 6 bases from V and 1 base from J, with 3 bases in between. The CDR3 has 11 residues. Germline V gives CDR1 MNHEY, CDR2 SMNVEV (reference sequence). CDR3 amino acids: CASSKNTEAFF. The CDR3 DNA sequence: TGTGCCAGCAGCAAGAACACTGAAGCTTTCTTT.

The rearrangement joins TRBV14 to TRBJ1-1, with a possible D match to TRBD1 (6 bases). This CDR3 region has 17 residues. Germline loops: CDR1 SGHDN, CDR2 FVKESK. Trimming took off 5 bases at V and 0 bases at J, with 19 bases between the two ends. In DNA form, the CDR3 reads TGTGCCAGCAGCGCCGAGGGGGGGGAAACCATGAACACTGAAGCTTTCTTT. Residues: CASSAEGGETMNTEAFF.

This clone was observed a single time. The V gene is TRBV7-3, the J gene TRBJ1-4, with TRBD1 identical over 8 bases. With V trimmed by 3 bases and J by 8 bases, 5 bases remained unmatched. This CDR3 region has 14 residues. Looked up from germline, CDR1 is SGHTA and CDR2 is FQGTGA. The CDR3 here is CASSFGQGGEKLFF. CDR3 nucleotide sequence: TGTGCCAGCAGCTTCGGACAGGGAGGCGAAAAACTGTTTTTT.

The V gene is TRBV6-1, the J gene TRBJ1-5, with a possible D match to TRBD1 (6 bases). Trimming removed 2 bases from V and 6 bases from J, with 8 bases in between. Germline values: CDR1 MNHNS, CDR2 SASEGT. The CDR3 length is 13 residues. The CDR3 sequence: CASSENRAQPQHF. In nucleotides, the CDR3 is TGTGCCAGCAGTGAAAACAGGGCTCAGCCCCAGCATTTT.

This clone showed up just a few times. The chain combines TRBV18 with TRBJ1-5; no reliable D call. With 0 bases removed from V and 7 bases from J, the gap between germline ends came to 10 bases. Germline lookup yields CDR1 KGHSH and CDR2 LQKENI. There are 14 residues in the CDR3. The CDR3 DNA follows: TGTGCCAGCTCACCACCTAACAGCGGACAGCCCCAGCATTTT. It is translated as CASSPPNSGQPQHF.

The gene calls are TRBV7-9 and TRBJ1-2, with D possibly matching TRBD1 (6 bases). Germline values: CDR1 SEHNR, CDR2 FQNEAQ (reference sequence). V was trimmed by 5 bases and J by 5 bases, leaving 12 bases between them. CDR3 length: 13 residues. CDR3 in amino acids: CASSVETGYGYTF. For the CDR3, the DNA is TGTGCCAGCAGCGTCGAGACAGGTTATGGCTACACCTTC. The full variable domain, its missing parts supplied by reference TRBV7-9 and TRBJ1-2, is DTGVSQNPRHKITKRGQNVTFRCDPISEHNRLYWYRQTLGQGPEFLTYFQNEAQLEKSRLLSDRFSAERPKGSFSTLEIQRTEQGDSAMYLCASSVETGYGYTFGSGTRLTVV.

A few counts support this clone. The V call is TRBV2, the J call TRBJ2-7; possibly TRBD1 for D (8 bases). V was clipped by 7 bases and J by 0 bases, with 16 bases between them. From germline, CDR1 is SNHLY and CDR2 FYNNEI. The CDR3 length is 15 residues. The CDR3 protein is CASKSGDRPSYEQYF. CDR3 sequence (DNA): TGTGCCAGCAAAAGCGGGGACAGGCCCTCCTACGAGCAGTACTTC. The whole variable domain, filled in from reference TRBV2 and TRBJ2-7, reads EPEVTQTPSHQVTQMGQEVILRCVPISNHLYFYWYRQILGQKVEFLVSFYNNEISEKSEIFDDQFSVERPDGSNFTLKIRSTKLEDSAMYFCASKSGDRPSYEQYFGPGTRLTVT.

This clone was counted only a few times. The chain couples TRBV7-9 to TRBJ1-1; D remains ambiguous. V lost 5 bases and J 5 bases, leaving 9 bases between the germline ends. The CDR3 extends over 12 amino acids. Germline loops: CDR1 SEHNR, CDR2 FQNEAQ (reference sequence). Here the CDR3 reads CASSPIGTEAFF. The CDR3 DNA reads as TGTGCCAGCAGCCCCATCGGGACTGAAGCTTTCTTT.

This clone was observed a handful of times. This chain uses TRBV15 with TRBJ2-7; D is ambiguous. This CDR3 has 13 residues. Germline V gives CDR1 LNHNV, CDR2 YYDKDF (reference sequence). The V and J ends lost 2 bases and 4 bases respectively, with 9 bases between them. CDR3 region: CATSRPFGYEQYF. The CDR3 region has the DNA TGTGCCACCAGCAGACCCTTCGGTTACGAGCAGTACTTC. The whole variable domain, filled in from reference TRBV15 and TRBJ2-7, reads DAMVIQNPRYQVTQFGKPVTLSCSQTLNHNVMYWYQQKSSQAPKLLFHYYDKDFNNEADTPDNFQSRRPNTSFCFLDIRSPGLGDTAMYLCATSRPFGYEQYFGPGTRLTVT.

This clone was seen a few times. This sequence joins TRBV7-8 and TRBJ2-5; 7 bases agree with TRBD1. CDR1 and CDR2 from the germline V gene are SGHVS and FQNEAQ. Trimming took 0 bases from V and 7 from J; bases not matched to a gene: 8. The CDR3 runs to 15 residues. CDR3 residues: CASSLAGQKSMTQYF. The CDR3 coding sequence is TGTGCCAGCAGCTTAGCGGGACAGAAGTCCATGACCCAGTACTTC.

This clone was seen only a few times. CDR3: CASSLGGFNEQYF. The CDR3 coding sequence is TGCGCCAGCAGCTTGGGCGGCTTCAACGAGCAGTACTTC. The rearrangement links TRBV5-1 to TRBJ2-7; unclear D gene. Germline V CDR1 and CDR2: SGHRS, YFSETQ. Between the trimmed V and J ends, which lost 0 bases and 5 bases, there was a span of 9 bases. The CDR3 loop spans 13 amino acids.

The chain combines TRBV28 with TRBJ2-7, with D possibly being TRBD1 (7 bases). CDR1 MDHEN and CDR2 SYDVKM come from the germline V gene. The CDR3 totals 17 residues. V was pared by 4 bases and J by 5 bases, with 24 bases between. The CDR3 protein is CASSSPWALEGANEQYF. The CDR3 DNA follows: TGTGCCAGCAGTTCCCCCTGGGCGTTGGAGGGGGCGAACGAGCAGTACTTC.

This clone has just a few counts. This chain connects TRBV19 to TRBJ2-1; 9 nucleotides match TRBD1. Germline assignment: CDR1 LNHDA and CDR2 SQIVND (reference sequence). V trimming: 4 bases; J trimming: 8 bases; junction bases outside the gene matches: 9. This CDR3 is built from 15 residues. The CDR3 loop is CASSRWARTGDEQFF. The CDR3 DNA sequence: TGTGCCAGTAGTAGGTGGGCGCGGACAGGGGATGAGCAGTTCTTC.

This clone appeared a few times. The rearrangement uses TRBV30 and TRBJ2-3; TRBD1 is a possible D gene (5 bases). Germline-derived CDR1 and CDR2 are GTSNPN and SVGIG (reference sequence). This CDR3 comprises 13 residues. The CDR3: CALGPTSTDTQYF. In nucleotides, the CDR3 is TGTGCACTGGGGCCTACGAGCACAGATACGCAGTATTTT.

This clone was detected only a few times. V is TRBV27 and J is TRBJ2-2, with 15 bases lining up with TRBD2. J was trimmed by 4 bases and V by 5 bases; bases with no gene match: 8. The CDR3 length is 18 residues. In germline, CDR1 is MNHEY, CDR2 SMNVEV (reference sequence). The CDR3 nucleotides are TGTGCCAGCAGTCCCGGACTAGCGGGAGGGCCTGGCACCGGGGAGCTGTTTTTT. It codes for CASSPGLAGGPGTGELFF.

This clone was counted only a few times. This sequence joins TRBV11-2 and TRBJ2-1; 10 nucleotides match TRBD2. CDR3 length: 18 amino acids. J gave up 0 bases and V 2 bases, and 7 bases lay outside the gene matches. Looked up from germline, CDR1 is SGHAT and CDR2 is FQNNGV. CDR3 sequence: CASSLLAGVPISYNEQFF. The DNA of the CDR3 is TGTGCCAGCAGCTTACTAGCGGGAGTCCCGATCTCCTACAATGAGCAGTTCTTC.

CDR3 nucleotides: TGTGCCAGCAGTTCTAGCGTTGGGGTCACAGATACGCAGTATTTT. Translation: CASSSSVGVTDTQYF. This sequence joins TRBV7-3 and TRBJ2-3, with D perhaps TRBD2 (6 bases). Germline-derived CDR1 and CDR2 are SGHTA and FQGTGA. Trimming removed 6 bases from V and 2 bases from J, with 15 bases in between. The CDR3 contains 15 residues.

In its sample, this clone was seen a few times. This rearrangement joins TRBV4-1 to TRBJ1-1; possibly TRBD1 for D (5 bases). V lost 4 bases and J lost 1, with 16 bases in between. Germline CDR1 MGHRA, CDR2 YSYEKL. The CDR3 contains 16 residues. CDR3 sequence reads: CASSLGTTATNTEAFF. The CDR3 region has the DNA TGCGCCAGCAGCCTCGGAACGACAGCTACGAACACTGAAGCTTTCTTT.

This clone was recorded a few times. This CDR3 is CASSLDRGSNTEAFF. In DNA form, the CDR3 reads TGTGCCAGCAGCCTGGACAGGGGTTCGAACACTGAAGCTTTCTTT. The gene calls are TRBV5-6 and TRBJ1-1, with 9 bases fitting TRBD1. Germline V gives CDR1 SGHDT, CDR2 YYEEEE. The CDR3 is 15 amino acids. V was pared by 4 bases and J by 1 base, with 5 bases of the junction left unmatched.

The chain couples TRBV5-1 to TRBJ1-6; the D is unclear. The CDR3 contains 14 residues. Germline V gives CDR1 SGHRS, CDR2 YFSETQ. Trimming took off 3 bases at V and 7 bases at J, with 11 bases between the two ends. CDR3 residues: CASSYGSSNSPLHF. CDR3 DNA: TGCGCCAGCAGCTACGGGAGTTCGAATTCACCCCTCCACTTT.

The gene calls are TRBV18 and TRBJ1-5; perhaps TRBD1 as D (5 bases). The V end lost 4 bases, the J end lost 0 bases, and 10 bases lay between the germline ends. Germline V gene lookup returns CDR1 KGHSH and CDR2 LQKENI. This CDR3 is 15 amino acids long. The CDR3 protein is CASSLGEGSNQPQHF. In DNA, the CDR3 is TGTGCCAGCTCACTAGGGGAGGGTAGCAATCAGCCCCAGCATTTT.

The chain carries TRBV11-3 and TRBJ2-1; 14 nucleotides align to TRBD2. V gave up 5 bases and J gave up 4 bases; unmatched junction bases: 4. CDR3 length: 16 residues. Germline assignment: CDR1 SGHNT and CDR2 YENEEA. CDR3: CASSPRLAGGYNEQFF. CDR3 DNA sequence: TGTGCCAGCAGCCCCCGACTAGCGGGAGGGTACAATGAGCAGTTCTTC.

V gene TRBV6-6 combines with J gene TRBJ2-3; TRBD1 agrees at 11 bases. CDR1 MNHNY and CDR2 SVGAGI come from the germline V gene (reference sequence). V was clipped by 4 bases and J by 3 bases; unmatched bases: 3. The CDR3 is 15 residues long. CDR3 nucleotide sequence: TGTGCCAGCAGTTCCCGGGACAGGGGGACAGATACGCAGTATTTT. Amino acid sequence: CASSSRDRGTDTQYF.

This chain joins TRBV4-1 and TRBJ2-7, with TRBD1 matching over 8 bases. Germline V lookup: CDR1 MGHRA, CDR2 YSYEKL. CDR3 length: 14 amino acids. V lost 4 bases, J lost 3 bases, and 5 bases stayed unmatched. The CDR3 sequence is CASSLTGGNYEQYF. The CDR3, as DNA: TGCGCCAGCAGCCTTACAGGGGGAAACTACGAGCAGTACTTC.